These 29 T cell receptor beta chains were all obtained from the same sample, sequenced in a study of T cells in women clearing cervical HPV infection. Method: immunoSEQ multiplex PCR; TCRdb's copy keeps in-frame clones and lacks some. Its clone listing holds about 26,000 clones. The sequenced sample was blood buffy coat. The receptor set was obtained from a woman between 18 and 75 years old with a cervical HPV16 infection that either progressed to CIN3+ or cleared (not recorded which).

CDR3 DNA (partial): TGTGCCAGCTCACCAGTTGGGACAGTCTACGAG. Translating it yields CASSPVGTVYE. The CDR3 reads in full as CASSPVGTVYEQYF. V usage is TRBV18 and J usage is TRBJ2-7, with TRBD1 identical over 7 bases. The CDR3 end lies 3 residues beyond the end of the read and is filled in from the germline J gene. After removal of 2 bases from V and 3 bases from J, the junction contained 4 bases not matched to a gene. From germline, CDR1 is KGHSH and CDR2 LQKENI. This CDR3 has 14 residues.

The CDR3 region is CASSFLQGPTEAFF. CDR3 bases read: TGTGCCAGCAGCTTTTTACAGGGGCCCACTGAA. The chain joins TRBV7-9 to TRBJ1-1; TRBD1 aligns across 7 bases. Read sequence stops 3 residues before the CDR3 end, and the germline J gene provides the missing end. J was trimmed by 4 bases and V by 3 bases; bases with no gene match: 5. Germline V gene sequence: CDR1 SEHNR, CDR2 FQNEAQ (reference sequence). The length of the CDR3 is 14 residues.

On this clone: The read gets to within 3 residues of the CDR3 end, and the germline J gene fills in the rest. The chain recombines TRBV5-1 with TRBJ1-6; 7 nucleotides match TRBD1. The V segment lost 4 bases and the J segment 5 bases; nucleotides outside the gene matches: 12. The germline V gene has CDR1 SGHRS and CDR2 YFSETQ. The length of the CDR3 is 17 residues. CDR3 sequence reads: CASSRLSPQGNNSPLHF. CDR3 DNA (partial): TGCGCCAGCAGCCGATTAAGTCCACAGGGGAATAATTCACCC. The variable domain in full, completed from reference TRBV5-1 and TRBJ1-6, reads KAGVTQTPRYLIKTRGQQVTLSCSPISGHRSVSWYQQTPGQGLQFLFEYFSETQRNKGNFPGRFSGRQFSNSRSEMNVSTLELGDSALYLCASSRLSPQGNNSPLHFGNGTRLTVT.

A note on this clone: A junction boundary mismatches the germline segment, possibly from a read error. Read sequence stops 3 residues before the CDR3 end, and the germline J gene provides the missing end. Other DNA sequences in this specimen translate into the identical CDR3. V usage is TRBV19 and J usage is TRBJ1-3; D gene ambiguous. Germline V gene sequence: CDR1 LNHDA, CDR2 SQIVND (reference sequence). This CDR3 region has 14 residues. The chain's CDR3 is CASSIKPRGNTIYF. CDR3 DNA (partial): TGTGCCAGTAGTATAAAGCCGCGCGGAAACACT.

With respect to this clone: The CDR3 is cut off 3 residues early in the read; its end comes from the germline J gene. The J gene is TRBJ1-5, the V gene TRBV20-1, with a tentative D call TRBD1 (5 bases). Per germline, CDR1 DFQATT and CDR2 SNEGSKA (reference sequence). The CDR3 loop spans 16 amino acids. Trimming removed 6 bases from V and 0 bases from J, with 18 bases in between. CDR3 bases read: TGCAGTGCCCCTACGGGGGTCATTAATAGCAATCAGCCC. Its protein product is CSAPTGVINSNQP. The entire CDR3 is CSAPTGVINSNQPQHF.

A word on this clone: The read halts 3 residues ahead of the CDR3 end, with the missing end drawn from the germline J gene. The V and J genes are TRBV29-1 and TRBJ2-7; TRBD2 matches at 9 bases. Germline assignment: CDR1 SQVTM and CDR2 ANQGSEA. CDR3 length: 16 residues. V lost 5 bases and J lost 3; bases outside the gene matches: 14. The part of the CDR3 DNA that was read is TGCAGCGTTACTGGACTAGCGTATAACAAATTCTACGAG. This encodes CSVTGLAYNKFYE. The entire CDR3 protein reads CSVTGLAYNKFYEQYF.

Points on this clone: One junction end disagrees with the germline gene, perhaps due to a read error. The read finishes 3 residues shy of the CDR3 end, and the germline J gene is used to complete it. The chain combines TRBV4-2 with TRBJ2-3, with D uncertain. This CDR3 has 14 amino acids. Germline CDR1 and CDR2: LGHNA and YNFKEQ. The CDR3 is CASSQGRLSYTQYF. CDR3 DNA, as far as it was read: TGCGCCAGCAGCCAAGGTCGTCTATCCTATACG.

On this clone: Read data end 3 residues before the CDR3 end; the end is taken from the germline J gene. The V gene is TRBV30, the J gene TRBJ1-5; 7 bases align to TRBD1. Germline CDR1 reads GTSNPN; CDR2 reads SVGIG (reference sequence). Unmatched junction bases numbered 10, after V lost 1 base and J lost 7 bases. CDR3 length: 15 amino acids. CDR3 region: CAWSGARGFVQPQHF. CDR3 bases read: TGTGCCTGGAGTGGGGCCAGGGGGTTCGTGCAGCCC.

Worth noting for this clone: The CDR3 end falls 3 residues outside the read, so it is completed with the germline J gene. The chain carries TRBV6-2 or TRBV6-3 and TRBJ2-7; TRBD1 aligns across 7 bases. The CDR3 runs 13 residues. V gave up 6 bases and J gave up 5 bases; unmatched junction bases: 7. Germline values: CDR1 MNHEY, CDR2 SVGEGT. CDR3 DNA, as far as it was read: TGTGCCAGCAGGGCCGACAGGGCGGACGAG. Its translation is CASRADRADE. The full CDR3 protein reads CASRADRADEQYF.

Points on this clone: The sequence runs out 3 residues before the end of the CDR3; the remainder is reconstructed from the germline J gene. The chain combines TRBV10-3 with TRBJ1-3; D gene ambiguous. CDR3 length: 15 residues. Germline-derived CDR1 and CDR2 are ENHRY and SYGVKD. The V and J ends lost 0 bases and 3 bases respectively, with 9 bases between them. The CDR3 bases that were read are TGTGCCATCAGTGAGTCGGACTTTGGTGGAAACACC. It codes for CAISESDFGGNT. The full CDR3 protein is CAISESDFGGNTIYF.

Note on this clone: The CDR3 end lies 3 residues beyond the end of the read and is filled in from the germline J gene. The chain uses TRBV23-1 and TRBJ1-4; D gene ambiguous. TRBV23-1 falls under the ORF class, with uncertain function. CDR3 size: 14 residues. This chain's CDR3 is CASSQFGEGSPLFF. The DNA read from the CDR3 is TGCGCCAGCAGTCAATTTGGAGAGGGTTCACCA.

Regarding this clone: The read ends 3 residues early relative to the CDR3; the germline J gene fills the gap. The V gene is TRBV7-6, the J gene TRBJ2-3, with 9 bases matching TRBD1. Trimming at V came to 5 bases and at J to 8 bases, leaving 8 bases not matched to a gene. The germline gives CDR1 SGHVS, CDR2 FNYEAQ. The CDR3 sequence is 14 residues long. The chain's CDR3 is CASSPGQGSATQYF. CDR3 bases read: TGTGCCAGCAGCCCTGGACAGGGGTCTGCTACG. The full variable domain, completed using reference TRBV7-6 and TRBJ2-3, is GAGVSQSPRYKVTKRGQDVALRCDPISGHVSLYWYRQALGQGPEFLTYFNYEAQQDKSGLPNDRFSAERPEGSISTLTIQRTEQRDSAMYRCASSPGQGSATQYFGPGTRLTVL.

As regards this clone: The CDR3 end lies 3 residues beyond the end of the read and is filled in from the germline J gene. The chain couples TRBV19 to TRBJ2-2; D ambiguous. From germline, CDR1 is LNHDA and CDR2 SQIVND (reference sequence). The CDR3 consists of 14 residues. This CDR3 reads CASSAYATNEKLFF. The CDR3 bases that were read are TGTGCCAGTAGTGCCTATGCAACTAATGAAAAG.

CDR3 residues: CASKESSGAIYNEQFF. CDR3 bases read: TGTGCCAGCAAGGAGAGTAGCGGGGCTATATACAATGAG. V gene TRBV2 combines with J gene TRBJ2-1; 8 nucleotides line up with TRBD2. The read is 3 residues too short to cover the CDR3 end, so that end is filled in from the germline J gene. The J segment lost 4 bases and the V segment lost 7 bases, leaving 12 bases of the junction unmatched. CDR3 length: 16 residues. Germline assignment: CDR1 SNHLY and CDR2 FYNNEI.

Remarks on this clone: The read terminates 3 residues ahead of where the CDR3 ends, so the germline J gene completes it. The chain recombines TRBV2 with TRBJ2-1; 12 bases align to TRBD2. V dropped 4 bases and J dropped 1; count of bases not matched to a gene: 2. Germline CDR1 SNHLY, CDR2 FYNNEI. The CDR3 runs 16 residues. CDR3 residues: CASSGLAGESYNEQFF. The covered CDR3 bases are TGTGCCAGCAGTGGACTAGCGGGAGAGTCCTACAATGAG.

Comment on this clone: The DNA ends 3 residues before the CDR3 does, and the rest of the CDR3 is filled in from the germline J gene. The chain recombines TRBV10-3 with TRBJ2-7; the match to TRBD2 covers 9 bases. The CDR3 length is 17 residues. The V gene's germline CDR1 is ENHRY and CDR2 SYGVKD. Losses at the gene ends were 4 bases for V and 5 bases for J; bases not matched to a gene: 15. CDR3: CAISVAAHAGGPNEQYF. The CDR3 DNA, read in part, is TGTGCCATCAGTGTGGCCGCCCATGCGGGAGGGCCTAACGAG.

To note about this clone: The read terminates 3 residues ahead of where the CDR3 ends, so the germline J gene completes it. The chain joins TRBV20-1 to TRBJ1-4, with 7 bases identical to TRBD1. Germline V gene lookup returns CDR1 DFQATT and CDR2 SNEGSKA (reference sequence). Trimming cost V 5 bases and J 4 bases; bases outside gene matches: 7. The length of the CDR3 is 14 residues. The covered CDR3 bases are TGCAGTGCTGGGGACAGCCTGAATAATGAAAAA. It encodes CSAGDSLNNEK. The entire CDR3 protein is CSAGDSLNNEKLFF.

As to this clone: The read finishes 3 residues shy of the CDR3 end, and the germline J gene is used to complete it. This rearrangement joins TRBV9 to TRBJ2-2, with TRBD2 matching over 8 bases. V dropped 3 bases and J dropped 1; count of bases not matched to a gene: 8. The CDR3 is 17 amino acids. CDR1 SGDLS and CDR2 YYNGEE come from the germline V gene. CDR3 sequence: CASSAPGAGGNTGELFF. CDR3 DNA, as far as it was read: TGTGCCAGCAGCGCCCCTGGGGCGGGGGGGAACACCGGGGAG.

Notes on this clone: The CDR3 is cut off 3 residues early in the read; its end comes from the germline J gene. This chain links TRBV19 with TRBJ2-3; D is possibly TRBD1 (5 bases). Germline V gene sequence: CDR1 LNHDA, CDR2 SQIVND (reference sequence). This CDR3 region has 13 residues. CDR3 DNA, as far as it was read: TGTGCCAGTTCCTGGCAGGGCCAAGAGACG. Translation: CASSWQGQET. The whole CDR3 protein is CASSWQGQETQYF.

Note on this clone: The read finishes 3 residues shy of the CDR3 end, and the germline J gene is used to complete it. The gene calls are TRBV28 and TRBJ2-7; a possible D gene is TRBD2 (5 bases). The CDR3 contains 14 residues. Deletions cut 5 bases from V and 2 bases from J, with 13 bases between. Germline V CDR1 and CDR2: MDHEN, SYDVKM. The sequenced CDR3 bases are TGTGCCAGCAGTCTTAGAGGGCCTCCCTACGAG. It translates to CASSLRGPPYE. The full CDR3 protein reads CASSLRGPPYEQYF. The full variable domain, completed using reference TRBV28 and TRBJ2-7, is DVKVTQSSRYLVKRTGEKVFLECVQDMDHENMFWYRQDPGLGLRLIYFSYDVKMKEKGDIPEGYSVSREKKERFSLILESASTNQTSMYLCASSLRGPPYEQYFGPGTRLTVT.

Points on this clone: The read ends 3 residues shy of where the CDR3 ends; the end is completed using the germline J gene. The chain couples TRBV5-5 to TRBJ2-1; TRBD2 agrees at 8 bases. Germline CDR1 SGHKS, CDR2 YYEKEE (reference sequence). Trimming took 2 bases from V and 1 from J; bases not matched to a gene: 2. This CDR3 spans 15 amino acids. The CDR3 bases that were read are TGTGCCAGCAGCTTTAGCGGGGAATCCTACAATGAG. Translation: CASSFSGESYNE. The complete CDR3 reads CASSFSGESYNEQFF.

Concerning this clone: The sequence runs out 3 residues before the end of the CDR3; the remainder is reconstructed from the germline J gene. The J gene is TRBJ1-1, the V gene TRBV5-1; D uncertain. This CDR3 is 13 amino acids long. Looked up from germline, CDR1 is SGHRS and CDR2 is YFSETQ. V dropped 6 bases and J dropped 3 bases, with 12 bases sitting between them. CDR3 bases read: TGCGCCAGCACCCGGGGAAAGGACACTGAA. The encoded protein is CASTRGKDTE. The CDR3 reads in full as CASTRGKDTEAFF.

A word on this clone: From the germline J gene comes the end of the CDR3, since the read stops 3 residues before it. The rearrangement uses TRBV2 and TRBJ1-4, with no clear D. Per the germline V gene, CDR1 is SNHLY and CDR2 is FYNNEI. The CDR3 has 11 residues. CDR3 sequence: CASSGVRTLFF. The covered CDR3 bases are TGTGCCAGCAGCGGGGTTCGAACA.

The CDR3 protein is CSAGGGLNQPQYF. Incomplete CDR3 DNA: TGCAGTGCCGGCGGGGGCCTCAATCAGCCG. The V call is TRBV20-1, the J call TRBJ2-3, with D perhaps TRBD2 (7 bases). Read coverage stops 3 residues before the CDR3 terminus; the germline J gene supplies the remainder. Germline CDR1 and CDR2: DFQATT and SNEGSKA (reference sequence). CDR3 length: 13 amino acids.

The CDR3 is CASTRAHTDTQYF. The sequenced part of the CDR3 DNA is TGTGCCAGCACGAGGGCGCACACAGATACG. J is TRBJ2-3 and V is TRBV6-2 or TRBV6-3, with D possibly TRBD2 on 5 matching bases. The read gets to within 3 residues of the CDR3 end, and the germline J gene fills in the rest. V shed 7 bases and J shed 2 bases, with 10 bases lying between them. There are 13 residues in the CDR3. Germline V CDR1 and CDR2: MNHEY, SVGEGT.

Regarding this clone: The CDR3 goes on 3 residues after the read ends, and that part is filled in from the germline J gene. The gene calls are TRBV7-9 and TRBJ2-2; D not certain. The germline gives CDR1 SEHNR, CDR2 FQNEAQ (reference sequence). The CDR3 totals 15 residues. This chain's CDR3 is CASSFSEPTNEKLFF. The CDR3 bases that were read are TGTGCCAGCAGCTTTTCGGAGCCAACTAATGAAAAG.

About this clone itself: The read falls 3 residues short of the CDR3 end, and the missing part is taken from the germline J gene. This chain joins TRBV18 and TRBJ1-1; D might be TRBD1 (5 bases). This CDR3 comprises 13 residues. The germline V gene has CDR1 KGHSH and CDR2 LQKENI. The V end lost 8 bases, the J end lost 1 base, and 11 bases lay between the germline ends. The covered CDR3 bases are TGTGCCAGCGCGCTACAGGAGAACACTGAA. Residues: CASALQENTE. The whole CDR3 region reads CASALQENTEAFF.

Turning to this clone: Coverage ceases 3 residues before the CDR3 finishes, and the germline J gene fills in the end. The gene calls are TRBV14 and TRBJ1-6; tentative D call: TRBD1 (5 bases). The germline V and J ends were trimmed by 2 bases and 7 bases, with 12 bases remaining between them. Looked up from germline, CDR1 is SGHDN and CDR2 is FVKESK. There are 15 residues in the CDR3. The chain's CDR3 is CASSQFRGGNSPLHF. The CDR3 bases that were read are TGTGCCAGCAGCCAATTTCGGGGGGGGAATTCACCC.

About this clone itself: Read coverage stops 3 residues before the CDR3 terminus; the germline J gene supplies the remainder. The chain uses TRBV5-1 and TRBJ2-3; no clear D gene. The length of the CDR3 is 13 residues. The V end lost 5 bases, the J end lost 0 bases, and 7 bases lay between the germline ends. CDR1 is SGHRS and CDR2 is YFSETQ in the germline V gene. The sequenced CDR3 bases are TGCGCCAGCAGAAAGCCCAGCACAGATACG. Translation: CASRKPSTDT. In full, the CDR3 reads CASRKPSTDTQYF. Looking up the rest from reference TRBV5-1 and TRBJ2-3 gives the full variable domain: KAGVTQTPRYLIKTRGQQVTLSCSPISGHRSVSWYQQTPGQGLQFLFEYFSETQRNKGNFPGRFSGRQFSNSRSEMNVSTLELGDSALYLCASRKPSTDTQYFGPGTRLTVL.